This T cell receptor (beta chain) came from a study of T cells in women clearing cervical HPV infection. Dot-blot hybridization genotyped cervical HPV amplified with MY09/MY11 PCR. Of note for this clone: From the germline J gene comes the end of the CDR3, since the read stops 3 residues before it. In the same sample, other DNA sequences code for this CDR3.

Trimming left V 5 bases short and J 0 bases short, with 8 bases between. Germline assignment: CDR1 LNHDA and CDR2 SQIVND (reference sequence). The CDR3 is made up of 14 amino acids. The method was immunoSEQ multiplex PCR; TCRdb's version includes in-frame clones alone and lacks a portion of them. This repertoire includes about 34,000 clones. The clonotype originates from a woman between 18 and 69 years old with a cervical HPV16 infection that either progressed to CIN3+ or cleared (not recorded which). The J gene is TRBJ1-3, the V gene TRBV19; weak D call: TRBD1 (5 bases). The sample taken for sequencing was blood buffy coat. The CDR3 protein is CASSAGGSGNTIYF. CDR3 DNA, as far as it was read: TGTGCCAGTAGTGCGGGGGGCTCTGGAAACACC. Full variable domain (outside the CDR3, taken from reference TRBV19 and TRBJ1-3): DGGITQSPKYLFRKEGQNVTLSCEQNLNHDAMYWYRQDPGQGLRLIYYSQIVNDFQKGDIAEGYSVSREKKESFPLTVTSAQKNPTAFYLCASSAGGSGNTIYFGEGSWLTVV.